One sample yielded the 31 T cell receptor beta chains listed below, sequenced in a study of blood T cell repertoires in COVID-19. The repertoire was sequenced with immunoSEQ multiplex PCR; TCRdb's copy has only in-frame clones and lacks some. Here the sample spans 150,000 or so clones, 70% to 85% being singletons. The sample consisted of peripheral blood. The receptors here all came from an elderly woman with acute or convalescent COVID-19.

This clone was seen just once. This rearrangement joins TRBV19 to TRBJ2-7; weak D call: TRBD2 (6 bases). The CDR3 covers 15 residues. Germline-derived CDR1 and CDR2 are LNHDA and SQIVND (reference sequence). The V end lost 8 bases, the J end lost 1 base, and 18 bases lay between the germline ends. CDR3 sequence: CASAYRDGGSYEQYF. The CDR3 nucleotides read TGTGCCAGTGCCTATAGGGACGGGGGTTCCTACGAGCAGTACTTC.

V gene TRBV5-1 combines with J gene TRBJ1-2; TRBD1 is a possible D gene (6 bases). The CDR3 totals 15 residues. V dropped 1 base and J dropped 5 bases, with 15 bases sitting between them. Germline CDR1 SGHRS, CDR2 YFSETQ. In DNA, the CDR3 is TGCGCCAGCAGCTTGAGGTCGGACAGTCTTTATGGCTACACCTTC. Translating it yields CASSLRSDSLYGYTF. Filled out from reference TRBV5-1 and TRBJ1-2, the complete variable domain reads KAGVTQTPRYLIKTRGQQVTLSCSPISGHRSVSWYQQTPGQGLQFLFEYFSETQRNKGNFPGRFSGRQFSNSRSEMNVSTLELGDSALYLCASSLRSDSLYGYTFGSGTRLTVV.

This rearrangement joins TRBV30 to TRBJ1-4, with D perhaps TRBD1 (6 bases). From germline, CDR1 is GTSNPN and CDR2 SVGIG (reference sequence). The CDR3 extends over 14 amino acids. V lost 5 bases, J lost 3 bases, and 13 bases lay in between. CDR3 residues: CAWGSGDANEKLFF. DNA for the CDR3: TGTGCCTGGGGCTCAGGGGATGCTAATGAAAAACTGTTTTTT.

This clone has just one count. The V and J genes are TRBV5-1 and TRBJ1-1, with 7 bases that match TRBD1. J gave up 11 bases and V 0 bases, and 13 bases lay outside the gene matches. The CDR3 is 15 amino acids. Looked up from germline, CDR1 is SGHRS and CDR2 is YFSETQ. This CDR3 is CASSLGISSTGPAFF. In nucleotides, the CDR3 is TGCGCCAGCAGCTTGGGAATTTCCTCGACAGGGCCGGCTTTCTTT.

V usage is TRBV7-2 and J usage is TRBJ2-7; 8 bases are a match to TRBD2. After removal of 2 bases from V and 3 bases from J, the junction contained 6 bases not matched to a gene. Germline loops: CDR1 SGHTA, CDR2 FQGNSA. The length of the CDR3 is 15 residues. CDR3 residues: CASSLSTGGIYEQYF. The CDR3 nucleotides read TGTGCCAGCAGCTTATCTACGGGAGGGATCTACGAGCAGTACTTC.

This chain links TRBV21-1 with TRBJ1-4; the D segment call TRBD1 is taken from the table without a DNA check. TRBV21-1 is given as a pseudogene. This CDR3 region has 15 residues. CDR3 bases: TGTGCCAGCAGCGCTCACAGGGGGCGAAATGAAAAACTGTTTTTT. Amino acid sequence: CASSAHRGRNEKLFF.

The gene calls are TRBV15 and TRBJ2-3; 7 nucleotides agree with TRBD1. CDR3 length: 17 residues. The ends lost 0 bases at V and 4 bases at J; junction bases unmatched: 10. Germline CDR1 is LNHNV and CDR2 is YYDKDF (reference sequence). DNA of the CDR3: TGTGCCACCAGCAGAGATCTTGTGGCAGGGGGAGCAGATACGCAGTATTTT. The encoded protein is CATSRDLVAGGADTQYF.

CDR3 sequence: CASSRDRGMNTEAFF. The CDR3 DNA is TGTGCCAGTAGTAGAGACAGGGGCATGAACACTGAAGCTTTCTTT. This chain connects TRBV19 to TRBJ1-1, with 8 bases fitting TRBD1. Germline values: CDR1 LNHDA, CDR2 SQIVND (reference sequence). The CDR3 is 15 residues long. The V gene end was trimmed by 4 bases and the J gene end by 0 bases; junction bases not matched to a gene: 4.

The rearrangement joins TRBV29-1 to TRBJ1-1; the D gene is possibly TRBD1 (5 bases). Looked up from germline, CDR1 is SQVTM and CDR2 is ANQGSEA. The CDR3 runs to 13 residues. Trimming shortened V by 4 bases and J by 0 bases, and 9 bases separated the two germline ends. The CDR3 region is CSVVQGVNTEAFF. Written as DNA, the CDR3 is TGCAGCGTTGTCCAGGGCGTGAACACTGAAGCTTTCTTT.

The chain joins TRBV20-1 to TRBJ1-2; no clear D gene. Germline CDR1 DFQATT, CDR2 SNEGSKA (reference sequence). Trimming shortened V by 3 bases and J by 5 bases, and 13 bases separated the two germline ends. The CDR3 sequence is 13 residues long. The CDR3 sequence: CSASWGAGYGYTF. CDR3 bases: TGCAGTGCTAGTTGGGGTGCGGGATATGGCTACACCTTC.

About this clone itself: Other DNA sequences of this sample code for an identical CDR3. The chain joins TRBV19 to TRBJ1-1; no reliable D call. V gave up 6 bases and J gave up 3 bases, with 11 bases separating them. The CDR3 totals 13 residues. In germline, CDR1 is LNHDA, CDR2 SQIVND (reference sequence). For the CDR3, the DNA is TGTGCCAGTAGCCCACCAGGTTACACTGAAGCTTTCTTT. Its protein product is CASSPPGYTEAFF.

This chain links TRBV19 with TRBJ2-7, with D possibly TRBD1 on 5 matching bases. The CDR3 consists of 11 residues. V gave up 4 bases and J gave up 7 bases, with 8 bases separating them. The germline V gene encodes CDR1 LNHDA and CDR2 SQIVND (reference sequence). The CDR3 loop is CASSTGFEQYF. DNA of the CDR3: TGTGCCAGTAGTACAGGGTTTGAGCAGTACTTC.

This chain joins TRBV5-1 and TRBJ1-3; D remains unclear. Germline V CDR1 and CDR2: SGHRS, YFSETQ. Trimming stripped 0 bases from V and 0 bases from J, with 7 bases between. The CDR3 has 15 residues. The CDR3 reads CASSLDGSSGNTIYF. The CDR3 coding sequence is TGCGCCAGCAGCTTGGACGGGAGCTCTGGAAACACCATATATTTT. Together with reference TRBV5-1 and TRBJ1-3, the CDR3 gives the full variable domain: KAGVTQTPRYLIKTRGQQVTLSCSPISGHRSVSWYQQTPGQGLQFLFEYFSETQRNKGNFPGRFSGRQFSNSRSEMNVSTLELGDSALYLCASSLDGSSGNTIYFGEGSWLTVV.

This chain links TRBV2 with TRBJ1-3, with D possibly matching TRBD1 (5 bases). The ends were cut back, 10 bases at V and 4 bases at J, with 11 bases in the middle. The CDR3 length is 12 residues. Germline V gene data show CDR1 as SNHLY and CDR2 as FYNNEI. CDR3 sequence reads: CAKGAAGNTIYF. In DNA, the CDR3 is TGTGCCAAAGGGGCAGCCGGAAACACCATATATTTT. The whole variable domain, remainder taken from reference TRBV2 and TRBJ1-3, is EPEVTQTPSHQVTQMGQEVILRCVPISNHLYFYWYRQILGQKVEFLVSFYNNEISEKSEIFDDQFSVERPDGSNFTLKIRSTKLEDSAMYFCAKGAAGNTIYFGEGSWLTVV.

V gene TRBV11-3 combines with J gene TRBJ2-1; tentatively, D is TRBD2 (5 bases). This CDR3 has 14 residues. Germline V CDR1 and CDR2: SGHNT, YENEEA. V gave up 3 bases and J gave up 5 bases, with 11 bases separating them. CDR3 sequence reads: CASSFGLINNEQFF. In DNA, the CDR3 is TGTGCCAGCAGCTTCGGACTTATCAACAATGAGCAGTTCTTC.

This clone was seen a few times. The chain has TRBV5-5 and TRBJ1-2; 8 bases are a match to TRBD1. This CDR3 contains 13 residues. Germline loops: CDR1 SGHKS, CDR2 YYEKEE (reference sequence). The ends lost 4 bases at V and 8 bases at J; junction bases unmatched: 7. The CDR3 loop is CASSAGQGRGYTF. The CDR3 DNA sequence: TGTGCCAGCAGCGCCGGACAGGGCCGGGGCTACACCTTC.

This chain joins TRBV11-2 and TRBJ2-7, with D unresolved. V was cut by 3 bases and J by 3 bases, with 12 bases left in between. The CDR3 length is 14 residues. The germline gives CDR1 SGHAT, CDR2 FQNNGV. In nucleotides, the CDR3 is TGTGCCAGCAGCTTGGATACTACCTTCTACGAGCAGTACTTC. Protein: CASSLDTTFYEQYF.

This clone was recorded at least ten times. The chain has TRBV9 and TRBJ2-1; D gene unclear. Germline-derived CDR1 and CDR2 are SGDLS and YYNGEE. There are 13 residues in the CDR3. Deletions cut 1 base from V and 10 bases from J, with 12 bases between. The CDR3 DNA follows: TGTGCCAGCAGCGTATCGAGCTCCCCGGAGCAGTTCTTC. Translating gives CASSVSSSPEQFF. Together with reference TRBV9 and TRBJ2-1, the CDR3 gives the full variable domain: DSGVTQTPKHLITATGQRVTLRCSPRSGDLSVYWYQQSLDQGLQFLIQYYNGEERAKGNILERFSAQQFPDLHSELNLSSLELGDSALYFCASSVSSSPEQFFGPGTRLTVL.

V gene TRBV5-5 combines with J gene TRBJ1-2, with D maybe TRBD1 (6 bases). The germline gives CDR1 SGHKS, CDR2 YYEKEE (reference sequence). The CDR3 has 13 residues. Deletions cut 2 bases from V and 3 bases from J, with 8 bases between. The CDR3 loop is CASSLNRDYGYTF. CDR3 nucleotide sequence: TGTGCCAGCAGCTTAAACAGGGACTATGGCTACACCTTC.

This sequence joins TRBV9 and TRBJ2-1; TRBD2 aligns across 7 bases. The CDR3 runs 16 residues. V trimming: 0 bases; J trimming: 3 bases; junction bases outside the gene matches: 6. The germline V gene has CDR1 SGDLS and CDR2 YYNGEE. The CDR3 loop reads CASSVDGGDYYNEQFF. The CDR3 DNA follows: TGTGCCAGCAGCGTAGATGGCGGGGACTACTACAATGAGCAGTTCTTC.

The chain couples TRBV19 to TRBJ1-2; possibly TRBD1 for D (6 bases). This CDR3 contains 12 residues. Trimming removed 6 bases from V and 7 bases from J, with 12 bases in between. Germline CDR1 reads LNHDA; CDR2 reads SQIVND (reference sequence). In DNA form, the CDR3 reads TGTGCCAGTAGATGGGGGGGCTCTGGCTACACCTTC. Protein sequence: CASRWGGSGYTF.

V usage is TRBV27 and J usage is TRBJ2-3; D is possibly TRBD1 (6 bases). V lost 8 bases to trimming and J lost 0 bases, with 12 bases between them. Per the germline V gene, CDR1 is MNHEY and CDR2 is SMNVEV (reference sequence). The CDR3 sequence is 14 residues long. The CDR3 DNA sequence: TGTGCCAGCGGGGGCGGACCCAGCACAGATACGCAGTATTTT. It is translated as CASGGGPSTDTQYF.

The chain employs TRBV4-1 and TRBJ1-6, with D perhaps TRBD1 (5 bases). Per the germline V gene, CDR1 is MGHRA and CDR2 is YSYEKL. V was pared by 0 bases and J by 10 bases, with 10 bases between. This CDR3 spans 14 amino acids. CDR3 DNA sequence: TGCGCCAGCAGCCAAGATAGGGGCCGGTCACCCCTCCACTTT. Its translation is CASSQDRGRSPLHF.

The chain links TRBV7-9 to TRBJ1-2, with D tentatively TRBD1 (5 bases). CDR1 is SEHNR, CDR2 FQNEAQ, per germline (reference sequence). Trimming cost V 1 base and J 0 bases, with 9 bases left between them. The CDR3 sequence is 15 residues long. CDR3 sequence: CASSLGDRANYGYTF. CDR3 DNA: TGTGCCAGCAGCTTAGGCGACAGAGCTAACTATGGCTACACCTTC. The full variable domain, with the rest looked up from reference TRBV7-9 and TRBJ1-2, is DTGVSQNPRHKITKRGQNVTFRCDPISEHNRLYWYRQTLGQGPEFLTYFQNEAQLEKSRLLSDRFSAERPKGSFSTLEIQRTEQGDSAMYLCASSLGDRANYGYTFGSGTRLTVV.

The table lists this clone with a few counts. The J gene is TRBJ2-5, the V gene TRBV5-4, with D tentatively TRBD1 (6 bases). The CDR3 extends over 16 amino acids. Trimming stripped 5 bases from V and 8 bases from J, with 25 bases between. CDR1 SGHNT and CDR2 YYREEE come from the germline V gene (reference sequence). The CDR3 protein is CASRQGVSGTPATQYF. DNA of the CDR3: TGTGCCAGCAGACAGGGAGTGTCCGGGACGCCCGCCACCCAGTACTTC.

The gene calls are TRBV28 and TRBJ2-4; D may be TRBD2 (6 bases). Germline V gives CDR1 MDHEN, CDR2 SYDVKM. The length of the CDR3 is 16 residues. The germline V and J ends were trimmed by 6 bases and 0 bases, with 15 bases remaining between them. The CDR3 region is CASSYDLALAKNIQYF. The CDR3 DNA follows: TGTGCCAGCAGCTACGACCTAGCGTTAGCCAAAAACATTCAGTACTTC.

The V and J genes are TRBV5-1 and TRBJ2-1; 7 bases are shared with TRBD2. Germline loops: CDR1 SGHRS, CDR2 YFSETQ. The CDR3 has 16 residues. V lost 1 base, J lost 3 bases, and 7 bases stayed unmatched. The CDR3 reads CASSLQAGESYNEQFF. In DNA, the CDR3 is TGCGCCAGCAGCTTGCAGGCGGGGGAAAGCTACAATGAGCAGTTCTTC. Using reference TRBV5-1 and TRBJ2-1 for the parts outside the CDR3, the full variable domain is KAGVTQTPRYLIKTRGQQVTLSCSPISGHRSVSWYQQTPGQGLQFLFEYFSETQRNKGNFPGRFSGRQFSNSRSEMNVSTLELGDSALYLCASSLQAGESYNEQFFGPGTRLTVL.

The chain uses TRBV12-5 and TRBJ2-5; D not resolved. The CDR3 consists of 15 residues. The V and J ends lost 1 base and 2 bases respectively, with 11 bases between them. Germline V gene lookup returns CDR1 LGHNT and CDR2 FRNRAP. The CDR3 sequence is CASGLGIMEQETQYF. CDR3 nucleotide sequence: TGTGCTAGTGGTTTGGGGATTATGGAGCAAGAGACCCAGTACTTC. Full variable domain (rest looked up from reference TRBV12-5 and TRBJ2-5): DARVTQTPRHKVTEMGQEVTMRCQPILGHNTVFWYRQTMMQGLELLAYFRNRAPLDDSGMPKDRFSAEMPDATLATLKIQPSEPRDSAVYFCASGLGIMEQETQYFGPGTRLLVL.

The genes are TRBV28 and TRBJ2-2; tentative D call: TRBD2 (6 bases). Germline CDR1 is MDHEN and CDR2 is SYDVKM. The CDR3 sequence is 13 residues long. V lost 3 bases to trimming and J lost 6 bases, with 8 bases between them. This chain's CDR3 is CASSLEGPGELFF. The CDR3 coding sequence is TGTGCCAGCAGTTTGGAGGGCCCCGGGGAGCTGTTTTTT. Based on the CDR3 plus reference TRBV28 and TRBJ2-2, the full variable domain is DVKVTQSSRYLVKRTGEKVFLECVQDMDHENMFWYRQDPGLGLRLIYFSYDVKMKEKGDIPEGYSVSREKKERFSLILESASTNQTSMYLCASSLEGPGELFFGEGSRLTVL.

The V call is TRBV2, the J call TRBJ2-5; the D gene is possibly TRBD1 (6 bases). Trimming left V 7 bases short and J 7 bases short, with 25 bases between. CDR1 is SNHLY, CDR2 FYNNEI, per germline. This CDR3 comprises 16 residues. The CDR3 loop is CASNPYTARGRGTQYF. DNA of the CDR3: TGTGCCAGCAATCCTTATACCGCCAGGGGAAGGGGGACCCAGTACTTC.

The rearrangement links TRBV5-1 to TRBJ2-7, with 7 bases identical to TRBD2. Germline V gene lookup returns CDR1 SGHRS and CDR2 YFSETQ. The length of the CDR3 is 15 residues. The ends lost 4 bases at V and 10 bases at J; junction bases unmatched: 17. The CDR3 here is CASSGGGAPLGVQYF. CDR3 coding DNA: TGCGCCAGCAGCGGGGGGGGAGCGCCGTTGGGCGTCCAGTACTTC.